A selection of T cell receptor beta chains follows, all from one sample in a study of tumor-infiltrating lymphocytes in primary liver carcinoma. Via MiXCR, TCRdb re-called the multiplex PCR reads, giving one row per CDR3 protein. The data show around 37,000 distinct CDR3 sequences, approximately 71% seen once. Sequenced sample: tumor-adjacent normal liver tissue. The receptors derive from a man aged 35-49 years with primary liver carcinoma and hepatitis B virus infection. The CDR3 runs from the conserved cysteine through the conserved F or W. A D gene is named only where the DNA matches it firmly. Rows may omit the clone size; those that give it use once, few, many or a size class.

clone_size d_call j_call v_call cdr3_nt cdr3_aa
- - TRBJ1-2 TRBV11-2 TGTGCCAGCAGCCCCAGGACTAGCTATGGTTACACCTTC CASSPRTSYGYTF
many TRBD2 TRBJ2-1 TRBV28 TGTGCCAGCAGTTTAGATCAGCGCCTAGCGGACAATGAGCAGTTCTTC CASSLDQRLADNEQFF
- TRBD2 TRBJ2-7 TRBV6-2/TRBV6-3 TGTGCCAGCAGGAGTAACGGGGGGATGTACGAGCAGTACTTC CASRSNGGMYEQYF
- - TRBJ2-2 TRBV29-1 TGCAGCGTAAAACTAGAATTAAAGACCTGGGAGCTGTTTTTT CSVKLELKTWELFF
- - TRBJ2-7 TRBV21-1 TGTGCCAGCATGGCCACGGCGTGCGTGCAGTACTTC CASMATACVQYF
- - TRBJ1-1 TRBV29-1 TGCGGTGTGCTCGACCGGAAGAACACTGAAGCTTTCTTT CGVLDRKNTEAFF
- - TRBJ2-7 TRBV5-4 TGTACCAGCAGCTCTGGACGGCTCTCCTACGAGCAGTACTTC CTSSSGRLSYEQYF
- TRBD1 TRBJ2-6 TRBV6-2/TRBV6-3 TGTGTCAGCCTGAGGGACAGGGTTCACTCTGGGGTCAACGTCCTGACTTTC CVSLRDRVHSGVNVLTF
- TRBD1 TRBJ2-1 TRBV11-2 TGTGCCAGCAGTACTCGGGGACAGGGTTTGAATGAGCAGTTCTTC CASSTRGQGLNEQFF
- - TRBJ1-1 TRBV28 TGTGCCAGCAGATTAGGATTTGGAGCCTTCTTT CASRLGFGAFF
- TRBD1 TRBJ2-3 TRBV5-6 TGTGCCGGCAGCTTGCAGGGGGCAGCAGATACGCAGTATTTT CAGSLQGAADTQYF
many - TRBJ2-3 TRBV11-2 TGTGCCAGCAGCCCCCCGGGCCGGGCAGATACGCAGTATTTT CASSPPGRADTQYF
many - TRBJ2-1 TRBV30 TGTGCCTGGAGTCGACTAGGAGGTAGGGCCTACAATGAGCAGTTCTTC CAWSRLGGRAYNEQFF
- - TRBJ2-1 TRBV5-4 TGTGCCAGCAGCTTGAGTGGTTTTCCGGGGGATGAGCACTTCTTC CASSLSGFPGDEHFF
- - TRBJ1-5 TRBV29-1 TGCAGCGCTTTGGAACAGTCCAATCAGTCCCAGCATTTT CSALEQSNQSQHF
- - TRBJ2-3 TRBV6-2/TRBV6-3 TGTGCCAGTAGTCTGGGCGGCGCCGGAGATACGCAGTATTTT CASSLGGAGDTQYF
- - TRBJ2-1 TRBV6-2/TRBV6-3 TGTGCCAGCAGTTACAGGACAGATGCTTATGGGCAGTTCTTC CASSYRTDAYGQFF
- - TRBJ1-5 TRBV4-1 TGCGCCAGTAGCCAAGAACCGGGGACCGCCGGGAACCAGCCCCAGCATTTT CASSQEPGTAGNQPQHF
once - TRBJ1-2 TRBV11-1 TGTGCCAGCAGCTTGACAGGTATCTCATATGGTTACACCTTC CASSLTGISYGYTF
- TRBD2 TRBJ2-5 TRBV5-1 TGCGCCCGCAGTCCGGATAGCGGGAGACAGGAGACCCAGTACTTC CARSPDSGRQETQYF
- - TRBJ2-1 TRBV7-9 TGTGCCAGCAGTTTATCACTCCCTAGTCATGAGCAGTCCTTC CASSLSLPSHEQSF
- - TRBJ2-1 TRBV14 TGTGCCAGTAGCCGGCCGACGGCGCTCTTC CASSRPTALF
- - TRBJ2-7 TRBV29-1 TGCAGCGTTACCGGGACTCCCCTCTACGAGCAGTACTTC CSVTGTPLYEQYF
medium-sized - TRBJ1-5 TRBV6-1 TGTGCCAGCAGTGGAGAGAGGAATCAGCCCCAGCATTTT CASSGERNQPQHF
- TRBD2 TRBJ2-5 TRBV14 TGTGCCAGCAGCCAAGGTTCTGGGAGGGGCGCTTACATCGGGGAGACTCAGTACTTC CASSQGSGRGAYIGETQYF
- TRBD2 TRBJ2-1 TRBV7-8 TGTGTTAGCAGCTTAGCGGGGCTCAACAATGAGCAGTTCTTC CVSSLAGLNNEQFF
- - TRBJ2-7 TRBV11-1 TGTGCCAGCGGGAAGCGATCCTACGAGCAGTACTTC CASGKRSYEQYF